This note documents a single T cell receptor beta chain sequence. Its specificity is unknown. The sample comes from a study of shared clonotypes between healthy human individuals. Germline V gene sequence: CDR1 SGHNT, CDR2 YYREEE (reference sequence). The length of the CDR3 is 13 residues. Trimming stripped 3 bases from V and 6 bases from J, with 11 bases between. A CD45RA+ naive subset and a CD45RA-negative memory subset were split from CD4+ cells. Study-level results: Non-shared clonotypes showed lower generation probabilities than clonotypes common to all four donors.

Authors' methods: Owing to the provision of junction-only sequences devoid of quality scores by immunoSEQ, filtering differed. Generated by immunoSEQ multiplex PCR, the TCRdb table keeps only in-frame clones and is missing some. Clone size and the V and J calls come from that table; the DNA yielded D and trimming. The data show under 1,100,000 clones, roughly 74% seen once. The clonotype originates from a man aged 18 to 29 in good health. Some clones in this sample may be carry-over from other donors' samples. This chain uses TRBV5-4 with TRBJ2-3; D is perhaps TRBD2 (6 bases). The sequencing sample was made of memory CD4+ T cells from PBMCs. As for subset: CD45RA-negative fraction. The CDR3 nucleotides read TGTGCCAGCAGCTACCAGGGAGGCGATACGCAGTATTTT. Amino acid sequence: CASSYQGGDTQYF.